Listed below are T cell receptor beta chains from one sample, sequenced in a study of spatial heterogeneity in lung cancer. MiXCR was run by TCRdb on the 5' RACE reads, yielding one entry per CDR3 protein. The sample has some 78,000 distinct CDR3 sequences; 8% are singletons. The sequencing used PBMCs, collected at surgery. The receptors originated from a male donor with early-stage non-small cell lung cancer. CDR3s include the opening cysteine and the closing phenylalanine or tryptophan. Each record gives: J gene, D gene, clone size, V gene, CDR3 protein, CDR3 DNA. D genes are given only for firm matches. Only some rows state a clone size, as once, few, many or a class for expanded clones.

TRBJ1-1,.,many,TRBV29-1,CSATEGYTEAFF,TGCAGCGCTACCGAAGGGTACACTGAAGCTTTCTTT
TRBJ1-1,.,few,TRBV18,CASSPGAVLNTEAFF,TGTGCCAGCTCACCCGGTGCAGTATTGAACACTGAAGCTTTCTTT
TRBJ1-1,.,.,TRBV5-1,CASSPGGAWDTEAFF,TGCGCCAGCAGCCCTGGAGGAGCCTGGGACACTGAAGCTTTCTTT
TRBJ2-6,.,many,TRBV24-1,CATSDPGSGANVLTF,TGTGCCACCAGTGATCCCGGCTCTGGGGCCAACGTCCTGACTTTC
TRBJ2-3,.,.,TRBV20-1,CSLWLGSYTDTQYF,TGCAGTCTCTGGTTGGGATCGTACACAGATACGCAGTATTTT
TRBJ2-7,.,many,TRBV10-2,CASSLGGYEPEQYF,TGCGCCAGCAGTTTAGGGGGATACGAGCCCGAGCAGTACTTC
TRBJ2-7,TRBD2,many,TRBV18,CASSPRLAGGQHEQYF,TGTGCCAGCTCACCGAGACTAGCGGGAGGGCAGCACGAGCAGTACTTC
TRBJ1-5,TRBD1,.,TRBV12-3/TRBV12-4,CASSQTGGSLQPQHF,TGTGCCAGCAGCCAGACAGGGGGAAGTCTTCAGCCCCAGCATTTT
TRBJ1-4,.,many,TRBV9,CASATGTANEKLFF,TGTGCCAGCGCTACCGGGACGGCTAATGAAAAACTGTTTTTT
TRBJ2-5,.,.,TRBV20-1,CSARRGGETQYF,TGCAGTGCTAGACGTGGAGGAGAGACCCAGTACTTC
TRBJ2-5,.,.,TRBV3-2,CASSKTGTGEYQETQYF,TGTGCCAGCAGTAAGACCGGGACAGGGGAATACCAAGAGACCCAGTACTTC
TRBJ2-3,.,few,TRBV19,CASSKEADTQYF,TGTGCCAGTAGTAAGGAGGCAGATACGCAGTATTTT
TRBJ1-1,.,many,TRBV20-1,CSASKAGGTEAFF,TGCAGTGCTTCAAAAGCAGGAGGCACTGAAGCTTTCTTT
TRBJ1-4,.,many,TRBV6-6,CASSYFRPQGNGSEKLFF,TGTGCCAGCAGTTACTTTCGGCCACAGGGAAACGGGAGTGAAAAACTGTTTTTT
TRBJ1-1,.,few,TRBV7-9,CASSRGEYTEAFF,TGTGCCAGCAGCCGGGGGGAGTACACTGAAGCTTTCTTT
TRBJ2-5,.,many,TRBV5-6,CASSLVSSATYQETQYF,TGTGCCAGCAGCTTGGTGTCTAGCGCTACGTACCAAGAGACCCAGTACTTC
TRBJ2-2,.,.,TRBV5-1,CASSSSTGQHGELFF,TGCGCCAGCAGCTCTTCCACAGGGCAGCACGGGGAGCTGTTTTTT
TRBJ2-1,.,many,TRBV6-4,CASSEAYSSYNEQFF,TGTGCCAGCAGTGAAGCTTATAGCTCCTACAATGAGCAGTTCTTC
TRBJ2-1,TRBD2,few,TRBV20-1,CSASSWPSGSYEQFF,TGCAGTGCTAGTTCCTGGCCTAGCGGGAGCTATGAGCAGTTCTTC
TRBJ2-7,.,many,TRBV9,CASSVGGHLLGYEQYF,TGTGCCAGCAGCGTAGGGGGACACCTCCTTGGCTACGAGCAGTACTTC
TRBJ2-3,.,.,TRBV5-5,CASSLRQTGTDTQYF,TGTGCCAGCAGCCTTCGACAGACCGGCACAGATACGCAGTATTTT
TRBJ1-3,TRBD1,few,TRBV6-5,CASSDAGQGSRNTIYF,TGTGCCAGCAGTGACGCTGGACAGGGATCTAGAAACACCATATATTTT
TRBJ1-1,.,.,TRBV20-1,CSARVGTVNTEAFF,TGCAGTGCTAGAGTGGGGACGGTGAACACTGAAGCTTTCTTT
TRBJ2-1,.,few,TRBV18,CASSSIPTGGSLSEQFF,TGTGCCAGCTCCTCTATACCCACCGGGGGCAGTCTTAGCGAGCAGTTCTTC
TRBJ2-7,TRBD2,many,TRBV2,CASSSLAVEEQYF,TGTGCCAGCAGTTCTCTAGCGGTGGAGGAGCAGTACTTC